This entry lists 26 T cell receptor beta chains sequenced from one sample in a study of shared clonotypes between healthy human individuals. Some clones are missing from TCRdb's copy, which holds only in-frame ones; the method was immunoSEQ multiplex PCR. The sample carries around 2.1 million clones, under 95% recorded once. The naive CD8 fraction comprised CD45RO-negative cells positively selected for CCR7 and excluded terminally differentiated effector memory CD45RA+ cells. Sequencing was done on a sample of naive CD8+ T cells from PBMCs. The receptor set was obtained from a man between 18 and 29 years old in good health. Some clones in this sample may be carry-over from other donors' samples.

The chain carries TRBV5-6 and TRBJ2-7; a weak D match, TRBD1 (5 bases). Germline CDR1 reads SGHDT; CDR2 reads YYEEEE. Trimming stripped 5 bases from V and 4 bases from J, with 16 bases between. The CDR3 consists of 14 residues. This CDR3 reads CASRPRASLYEQYF. The CDR3, as DNA: TGTGCCAGCAGGCCCAGGGCCTCCCTTTACGAGCAGTACTTC. The whole variable domain, remainder taken from reference TRBV5-6 and TRBJ2-7, is DAGVTQSPTHLIKTRGQQVTLRCSPKSGHDTVSWYQQALGQGPQFIFQYYEEEERQRGNFPDRFSGHQFPNYSSELNVNALLLGDSALYLCASRPRASLYEQYFGPGTRLTVT.

This sequence joins TRBV6-5 and TRBJ2-2, with D unclear. V lost 11 bases and J 6 bases, leaving 13 bases between the germline ends. Germline CDR1 MNHEY, CDR2 SVGAGI. The CDR3 runs 12 residues. CDR3 sequence: CASSPASGELFF. The CDR3, as DNA: TGTGCCTCCAGTCCGGCGTCCGGGGAGCTGTTTTTT.

The chain recombines TRBV28 with TRBJ1-1; D remains ambiguous. This CDR3 has 14 residues. V was clipped by 3 bases and J by 4 bases, with 12 bases between them. Germline CDR1 MDHEN, CDR2 SYDVKM. The CDR3 is CASSFWARSTEAFF. For the CDR3, the DNA is TGTGCCAGCAGTTTTTGGGCGCGGAGCACTGAAGCTTTCTTT.

The chain recombines TRBV5-1 with TRBJ2-7; weak D call: TRBD1 (5 bases). Between the trimmed V and J ends, which lost 3 bases and 5 bases, there was a span of 12 bases. The CDR3 runs 13 residues. CDR1 is SGHRS, CDR2 YFSETQ, per germline. The CDR3 here is CASSYTWTNEQYF. The CDR3 DNA is TGCGCCAGCAGCTACACTTGGACAAACGAGCAGTACTTC.

The J gene is TRBJ2-5, the V gene TRBV7-9; tentatively, D is TRBD2 (6 bases). The CDR3 has 15 residues. V gave up 5 bases and J gave up 9 bases, with 22 bases separating them. Germline-derived CDR1 and CDR2 are SEHNR and FQNEAQ (reference sequence). DNA of the CDR3: TGTGCCAGCAGCGGGGACGAAGGGGACTCTCGAGCCCAGTACTTC. Translating it yields CASSGDEGDSRAQYF.

The chain couples TRBV19 to TRBJ2-1; no firm D call. Looked up from germline, CDR1 is LNHDA and CDR2 is SQIVND (reference sequence). This CDR3 is built from 13 residues. V dropped 2 bases and J dropped 8 bases, with 10 bases sitting between them. CDR3 loop: CASSISLPYEQFF. The CDR3, as DNA: TGTGCCAGTAGTATATCCCTACCTTATGAGCAGTTCTTC.

CDR3 in DNA: TGTGCCAGCAGTTCCAGGGGGCAGGGAGAGACCCAGTACTTC. As protein: CASSSRGQGETQYF. The chain links TRBV6-6 to TRBJ2-5, with 8 bases identical to TRBD1. Germline V gene data show CDR1 as MNHNY and CDR2 as SVGAGI (reference sequence). The CDR3 covers 14 residues. V trimming: 4 bases; J trimming: 4 bases; junction bases outside the gene matches: 5.

The V gene is TRBV28, the J gene TRBJ2-3; D unresolved. Germline loops: CDR1 MDHEN, CDR2 SYDVKM. CDR3 length: 14 residues. Trimming cost V 5 bases and J 2 bases, with 11 bases left between them. The CDR3 sequence: CASSRGSDTDTQYF. The DNA of the CDR3 is TGTGCCAGCAGTAGAGGTTCGGACACAGATACGCAGTATTTT.

The chain joins TRBV15 to TRBJ2-1; 7 bases are shared with TRBD1. V shed 1 base, J shed 5 bases, and the junction held 8 bases outside the gene matches. The germline gives CDR1 LNHNV, CDR2 YYDKDF (reference sequence). The CDR3 spans 16 residues. CDR3: CATSRGPGQTDNEQFF. CDR3 nucleotides: TGTGCCACCAGCAGAGGACCGGGACAGACAGACAATGAGCAGTTCTTC.

Regarding this clone: This specimen includes other DNA sequences encoding the same CDR3. The chain has TRBV30 and TRBJ2-3; 12 bases match TRBD2. J lost 2 bases, V lost 3 bases, and 6 bases had no gene match. CDR1 and CDR2 from the germline V gene are GTSNPN and SVGIG (reference sequence). The CDR3 totals 16 residues. CDR3 DNA: TGTGCCTGGAGCCCCGGACTAGCGGGGTCCACAGATACGCAGTATTTT. Protein: CAWSPGLAGSTDTQYF.

This chain joins TRBV7-3 and TRBJ2-6, with TRBD2 as a possible D gene (6 bases). Germline lookup yields CDR1 SGHTA and CDR2 FQGTGA. CDR3 size: 16 residues. V gave up 5 bases and J gave up 4 bases, with 15 bases separating them. The chain's CDR3 is CASSENGAGGANVLTF. In DNA form, the CDR3 reads TGTGCCAGCAGCGAGAACGGGGCGGGAGGGGCCAACGTCCTGACTTTC. Supplemented by reference TRBV7-3 and TRBJ2-6, the full variable domain reads GAGVSQTPSNKVTEKGKYVELRCDPISGHTALYWYRQSLGQGPEFLIYFQGTGAADDSGLPNDRFFAVRPEGSVSTLKIQRTERGDSAVYLCASSENGAGGANVLTFGAGSRLTVL.

V usage is TRBV4-3 and J usage is TRBJ2-5, with a weak D call TRBD1 (5 bases). V was pared by 0 bases and J by 5 bases, with 16 bases between. In germline, CDR1 is LGHNA, CDR2 YSLEER. The CDR3 length is 16 residues. CDR3 nucleotide sequence: TGCGCCAGCAGCCAAGAACCAGGGTTAAGTGGGGAGACCCAGTACTTC. It specifies CASSQEPGLSGETQYF.

The chain couples TRBV6-5 to TRBJ1-2; D may be TRBD1 (6 bases). The germline gives CDR1 MNHEY, CDR2 SVGAGI. The CDR3 is made up of 15 amino acids. Trimming took off 2 bases at V and 4 bases at J, with 14 bases between the two ends. CDR3 protein: CASSYGDPGVYGYTF. The CDR3 region has the DNA TGTGCCAGCAGTTACGGCGACCCAGGGGTCTATGGCTACACCTTC.

The chain carries TRBV7-6 and TRBJ1-1, with D hard to call. This CDR3 is built from 14 residues. Germline values: CDR1 SGHVS, CDR2 FNYEAQ. The V end was cut by 1 base, the J end by 1 base, with 7 bases between. The CDR3 nucleotides read TGTGCCAGCAGCTTAGGTTCAGGGAACACTGAAGCTTTCTTT. Amino acid sequence: CASSLGSGNTEAFF.

The rearrangement uses TRBV7-2 and TRBJ1-4; D is perhaps TRBD1 (5 bases). Trimming shortened V by 6 bases and J by 8 bases, and 19 bases separated the two germline ends. Germline V gene lookup returns CDR1 SGHTA and CDR2 FQGNSA. This CDR3 has 15 amino acids. The CDR3 coding sequence is TGTGCCAGCAGTTTCCTCAGGGAGGCTCGGGAAAAACTGTTTTTT. Residues: CASSFLREAREKLFF.

A single count supports this clone. At the DNA level, this CDR3 is encoded by other sequences in the same sample as well. V is TRBV27 and J is TRBJ1-2, with D perhaps matching TRBD1 (5 bases). The CDR3 runs to 14 residues. Germline-derived CDR1 and CDR2 are MNHEY and SMNVEV (reference sequence). Trimming took off 3 bases at V and 0 bases at J, with 8 bases between the two ends. CDR3 in DNA: TGTGCCAGCAGTTTGACGGGGCCTAACTATGGCTACACCTTC. Translated, it gives CASSLTGPNYGYTF.

This chain links TRBV5-5 with TRBJ2-1, with TRBD2 matching over 8 bases. The V gene's germline CDR1 is SGHKS and CDR2 YYEKEE (reference sequence). The length of the CDR3 is 14 residues. Trimming cost V 0 bases and J 8 bases; bases outside gene matches: 4. The CDR3 sequence is CASSLAREVHEQFF. For the CDR3, the DNA is TGTGCCAGCAGCTTGGCGCGGGAGGTGCATGAGCAGTTCTTC.

The chain uses TRBV28 and TRBJ1-4, with D possibly TRBD1 on 6 matching bases. In germline, CDR1 is MDHEN, CDR2 SYDVKM. V shed 3 bases and J shed 3 bases, with 8 bases lying between them. The CDR3 is made up of 14 amino acids. CDR3 region: CASSFGGSNEKLFF. The CDR3, as DNA: TGTGCCAGCAGTTTTGGGGGCTCTAATGAAAAACTGTTTTTT.

Remarks on this clone: Other DNA sequences within the sample encode an identical CDR3. This chain links TRBV29-1 with TRBJ2-2, with 7 nucleotides matching TRBD1. The junction had 5 bases not matched to a gene; V was cut back by 3 bases and J by 4 bases. The CDR3 loop spans 14 amino acids. Germline V lookup: CDR1 SQVTM, CDR2 ANQGSEA. The CDR3 coding sequence is TGCAGCGTTGAGATAGACAGGGTCACCGGGGAGCTGTTTTTT. Translating gives CSVEIDRVTGELFF.

This chain uses TRBV28 with TRBJ2-3; no reliable D call. Germline V gene sequence: CDR1 MDHEN, CDR2 SYDVKM. V was trimmed by 7 bases and J by 2 bases, leaving 13 bases between them. The CDR3 contains 14 residues. CDR3 sequence reads: CASTPTINTDTQYF. The CDR3 DNA sequence: TGTGCCAGCACCCCCACAATTAACACAGATACGCAGTATTTT. The full variable domain, rest sourced from reference TRBV28 and TRBJ2-3, is DVKVTQSSRYLVKRTGEKVFLECVQDMDHENMFWYRQDPGLGLRLIYFSYDVKMKEKGDIPEGYSVSREKKERFSLILESASTNQTSMYLCASTPTINTDTQYFGPGTRLTVL.

The V and J genes are TRBV7-2 and TRBJ2-7; D gene uncertain. The germline V gene has CDR1 SGHTA and CDR2 FQGNSA. The CDR3 is made up of 16 amino acids. Deletions cut 5 bases from V and 3 bases from J, with 20 bases between. DNA for the CDR3: TGTGCCAGCAGCCCCCGGTTGGTACAGATCATCTACGAGCAGTACTTC. Protein product: CASSPRLVQIIYEQYF.

This clone has only one observation. The identical CDR3 is also encoded by other nucleotide sequences in the sample. The rearrangement joins TRBV27 to TRBJ2-7; unclear D gene. The CDR3 has 12 residues. CDR1 and CDR2 from the germline V gene are MNHEY and SMNVEV (reference sequence). The germline V and J ends were trimmed by 6 bases and 2 bases, with 8 bases remaining between them. The DNA for the CDR3 is TGTGCCAGCAGCCCAAATACCTACGAGCAGTACTTC. This gives the protein CASSPNTYEQYF.

Comment on this clone: This same CDR3 is encoded by further DNA sequences in the sample. The genes are TRBV28 and TRBJ2-7; tentatively, D is TRBD1 or TRBD2 (5 bases each). The germline V gene has CDR1 MDHEN and CDR2 SYDVKM. This CDR3 region has 12 residues. V lost 6 bases to trimming and J lost 6 bases, with 12 bases between them. This CDR3 is CASSLRGAEQYF. DNA for the CDR3: TGTGCCAGCAGCCTACGAGGGGCCGAGCAGTACTTC.

V is TRBV7-2 and J is TRBJ2-1; 7 bases are shared with TRBD1. Germline CDR1 and CDR2: SGHTA and FQGNSA. J was trimmed by 3 bases and V by 6 bases; bases with no gene match: 11. CDR3 length: 16 residues. DNA of the CDR3: TGTGCCAGCAGAAATAGACAGGGAAAGGTCTACAATGAGCAGTTCTTC. As protein: CASRNRQGKVYNEQFF. Filled out from reference TRBV7-2 and TRBJ2-1, the complete variable domain reads GAGVSQSPSNKVTEKGKDVELRCDPISGHTALYWYRQSLGQGLEFLIYFQGNSAPDKSGLPSDRFSAERTGGSVSTLTIQRTQQEDSAVYLCASRNRQGKVYNEQFFGPGTRLTVL.

V usage is TRBV4-1 and J usage is TRBJ1-5; possibly TRBD1 for D (6 bases). Germline V gene lookup returns CDR1 MGHRA and CDR2 YSYEKL. Trimming took off 3 bases at V and 7 bases at J, with 13 bases between the two ends. The CDR3 totals 14 residues. The CDR3 here is CASSHAKDRQPQHF. CDR3 coding DNA: TGCGCCAGCAGCCACGCAAAGGACAGACAGCCCCAGCATTTT.

The rearrangement uses TRBV2 and TRBJ2-1, with TRBD2 matching 8 bases. Germline V CDR1 and CDR2: SNHLY, FYNNEI. Trimming at V came to 6 bases and at J to 3 bases, leaving 7 bases not matched to a gene. The CDR3 runs to 15 residues. CDR3 bases: TGTGCCAGCAGGACGGGAGGGTGGGTCTACAATGAGCAGTTCTTC. Its protein is CASRTGGWVYNEQFF.